The 24 T cell receptor beta chains below all came from one sample that was sequenced in a study of blood T cell repertoires in COVID-19 (TCRdb year 2020). Library construction relied on the immunoSEQ multiplex PCR assay. What TCRdb holds here is the immuneACCESS table cut down to in-frame rearrangements. Part of the clones is not present; checked against another copy, under half of the missing clones reflect an unresolved V gene, and the others are unexplained. Recorded for this sample are roughly 230,000 clones; 83% of them occurred a single time. The ten largest clones represent more than 5.5% of the sample. The sample was peripheral blood. The receptors derive from a human donor in a cohort sampled during active COVID-19.

The rearrangement joins TRBV27 to TRBJ1-5; D gene uncertain. The CDR3 runs to 14 residues. Trimming pared 4 bases from V and 2 bases from J, leaving 9 bases between. Germline V lookup: CDR1 MNHEY, CDR2 SMNVEV (reference sequence). This CDR3 reads CASSYRSGNQPQHF. The CDR3 nucleotides are TGTGCCAGCAGTTACCGCAGTGGCAATCAGCCCCAGCATTTT.

V gene TRBV12-3 or TRBV12-4 combines with J gene TRBJ1-2; D uncertain. Trimming stripped 8 bases from V and 4 bases from J, with 14 bases between. The CDR3 extends over 13 amino acids. The chain's CDR3 is CASCRSRGYGYTF. CDR3 nucleotide sequence: TGTGCCAGCTGTAGGTCCCGAGGCTATGGCTACACCTTC.

The chain couples TRBV5-1 to TRBJ1-6; the match to TRBD1 covers 8 bases. Unmatched junction bases numbered 6, after V lost 1 base and J lost 6 bases. From germline, CDR1 is SGHRS and CDR2 YFSETQ. The CDR3 length is 16 residues. This CDR3 reads CASSLFGQGRNSPLHF. The CDR3 DNA follows: TGCGCCAGCAGCTTGTTCGGACAGGGTCGTAATTCACCCCTCCACTTT.

The CDR3 DNA reads as TGTGCCAGCAGCGGAGCGGCCTCAGGGGAAGACGAGCAGTACTTC. Translating gives CASSGAASGEDEQYF. The chain recombines TRBV5-4 with TRBJ2-7; a weak D match, TRBD1 (6 bases). Looked up from germline, CDR1 is SGHNT and CDR2 is YYREEE (reference sequence). Deletions cut 4 bases from V and 5 bases from J, with 19 bases between. The CDR3 runs 15 residues.

This sequence joins TRBV28 and TRBJ2-7; 13 nucleotides agree with TRBD2. CDR1 is MDHEN and CDR2 is SYDVKM in the germline V gene. The V segment lost 11 bases and the J segment 5 bases; nucleotides outside the gene matches: 6. The CDR3 runs to 13 residues. CDR3 bases: TGTGCCGGTAGGACTAGCGGGAGCCACGAGCAGTACTTC. Its translation: CAGRTSGSHEQYF.

The chain links TRBV5-6 to TRBJ2-4; TRBD2 is a possible D gene (5 bases). V dropped 3 bases and J dropped 6 bases, with 13 bases sitting between them. Germline V lookup: CDR1 SGHDT, CDR2 YYEEEE. The CDR3 runs to 14 residues. The CDR3 region has the DNA TGTGCCAGCAGCTGGGCGGCGGGCGGAAACATTCAGTACTTC. Its protein product is CASSWAAGGNIQYF.

The chain uses TRBV7-9 and TRBJ2-5, with 9 nucleotides matching TRBD2. Per germline, CDR1 SEHNR and CDR2 FQNEAQ (reference sequence). Germline trimming cut 6 bases from V and 5 bases from J; bases unmatched to any gene: 10. This CDR3 is 15 amino acids long. The CDR3 sequence is CASSFSGGPGETQYF. The DNA of the CDR3 is TGTGCCAGCAGTTTCAGCGGGGGGCCCGGGGAGACCCAGTACTTC.

The chain is built from TRBV18 and TRBJ1-6; unclear D gene. Germline assignment: CDR1 KGHSH and CDR2 LQKENI. CDR3 size: 16 residues. The ends were cut back, 3 bases at V and 4 bases at J, with 13 bases in the middle. Here the CDR3 reads CASSPRSRPYNSPLHF. The CDR3 DNA follows: TGTGCCAGCTCACCTCGAAGCCGCCCATATAATTCACCCCTCCACTTT. The full variable domain, rest sourced from reference TRBV18 and TRBJ1-6, is NAGVMQNPRHLVRRRGQEARLRCSPMKGHSHVYWYRQLPEEGLKFMVYLQKENIIDESGMPKERFSAEFPKEGPSILRIQQVVRGDSAAYFCASSPRSRPYNSPLHFGNGTRLTVT.

This clone was seen just once. The rearrangement links TRBV12-5 to TRBJ2-2; maybe TRBD1 (5 bases). Trimming took off 8 bases at V and 2 bases at J, with 12 bases between the two ends. The CDR3 covers 14 residues. The germline V gene encodes CDR1 LGHNT and CDR2 FRNRAP. The CDR3 DNA follows: TGTGCTAGTAGGTCTCAGGGAAACACCGGGGAGCTGTTTTTT. This codes for CASRSQGNTGELFF. The full variable domain, rest sourced from reference TRBV12-5 and TRBJ2-2, is DARVTQTPRHKVTEMGQEVTMRCQPILGHNTVFWYRQTMMQGLELLAYFRNRAPLDDSGMPKDRFSAEMPDATLATLKIQPSEPRDSAVYFCASRSQGNTGELFFGEGSRLTVL.

The chain joins TRBV4-2 to TRBJ1-6, with D perhaps matching TRBD1 (5 bases). V lost 1 base and J 7 bases, leaving 14 bases between the germline ends. CDR1 is LGHNA, CDR2 YNFKEQ, per germline. The CDR3 is 16 amino acids. CDR3 amino acids: CASSQGKQEGNSPLHF. The CDR3 region has the DNA TGTGCCAGCAGCCAAGGCAAACAGGAGGGGAATTCACCCCTCCACTTT.

The CDR3 here is CASSPGGAYTDTQYF. CDR3 DNA: TGTGCCAGCAGCCCAGGGGGCGCTTATACAGATACGCAGTATTTT. The gene calls are TRBV4-2 and TRBJ2-3; TRBD1 matches at 8 bases. Trimming cost V 4 bases and J 3 bases; bases outside gene matches: 6. The CDR3 has 15 amino acids. In germline, CDR1 is LGHNA, CDR2 YNFKEQ.

This clone was seen a handful of times. V gene TRBV7-2 combines with J gene TRBJ1-2, with TRBD1 matching 7 bases. The V and J ends lost 1 base and 1 base, in that order; junction bases with no gene match: 6. The CDR3 sequence is 16 residues long. CDR1 and CDR2 from the germline V gene are SGHTA and FQGNSA. The CDR3 reads CASSLGVTGINYGYTF. The CDR3, as DNA: TGTGCCAGCAGCTTAGGGGTGACAGGGATTAACTATGGCTACACCTTC.

The CDR3 nucleotides read TGTGCCAGCAGCGTCGCCCGTGATCCGGGGGAGTCTGGAAACACCATATATTTT. Its protein is CASSVARDPGESGNTIYF. This chain connects TRBV9 to TRBJ1-3, with D possibly TRBD1 on 5 matching bases. CDR3 length equals 18 residues. V dropped 2 bases and J dropped 1 base, with 19 bases sitting between them. Germline V gives CDR1 SGDLS, CDR2 YYNGEE.

The V and J genes are TRBV25-1 and TRBJ1-2; the D gene is possibly TRBD1 (6 bases). V gave up 1 base and J gave up 6 bases, with 12 bases separating them. CDR3 length: 14 amino acids. Per germline, CDR1 MGHDK and CDR2 SYGVNS. Written as DNA, the CDR3 is TGTGCCAGCAGTGAATTAACCAGGGGTCATGGCTACACCTTC. Translation gives CASSELTRGHGYTF.

The CDR3 coding sequence is TGTGCCAGCAGTTTCGAGATCAACGAGCAGTACTTC. It encodes CASSFEINEQYF. J is TRBJ2-7 and V is TRBV12-3 or TRBV12-4; D gene ambiguous. CDR3 length equals 12 residues. Trimming left V 3 bases short and J 5 bases short, with 8 bases between.

This sequence joins TRBV6-5 and TRBJ2-1, with unresolved D. Germline assignment: CDR1 MNHEY and CDR2 SVGAGI. V was pared by 0 bases and J by 11 bases, with 11 bases between. The CDR3 runs to 13 residues. CDR3 nucleotides: TGTGCCAGCAGTTACTCGAGCGCAGATAAGCAGTTCTTC. It translates to CASSYSSADKQFF.

CDR3 region: CASSSLGQRISGANVLTF. DNA for the CDR3: TGCGCCAGCAGCTCCCTTGGGCAGAGAATCTCTGGGGCCAACGTCCTGACTTTC. The chain has TRBV5-1 and TRBJ2-6, with no clear D. The CDR3 loop spans 18 amino acids. Trimming cost V 3 bases and J 0 bases, with 16 bases left between them. Germline V gene lookup returns CDR1 SGHRS and CDR2 YFSETQ.

This clone appeared once. This chain uses TRBV7-8 with TRBJ1-5, with 8 bases fitting TRBD1. J lost 5 bases, V lost 5 bases, and 8 bases had no gene match. CDR3 length: 15 amino acids. Looked up from germline, CDR1 is SGHVS and CDR2 is FQNEAQ. The CDR3 coding sequence is TGTGCCAGCAGCCTTCCAGGGGGCGCAGATCAGCCCCAGCATTTT. Residues: CASSLPGGADQPQHF. Combining the CDR3 with reference TRBV7-8 and TRBJ1-5 gives the whole variable domain GAGVSQSPRYKVAKRGQDVALRCDPISGHVSLFWYQQALGQGPEFLTYFQNEAQLDKSGLPSDRFFAERPEGSVSTLKIQRTQQEDSAVYLCASSLPGGADQPQHFGDGTRLSIL.

This chain links TRBV6-5 with TRBJ2-1, with 7 bases that match TRBD1. This CDR3 spans 13 amino acids. CDR1 and CDR2 from the germline V gene are MNHEY and SVGAGI. The J segment lost 3 bases and the V segment lost 6 bases, leaving 2 bases of the junction unmatched. CDR3 sequence: CASRWDSYNEQFF. The CDR3 bases are TGTGCCAGCAGGTGGGACAGCTACAATGAGCAGTTCTTC.

This sequence joins TRBV28 and TRBJ1-2; a weak D match, TRBD1 (5 bases). The CDR3 is made up of 14 amino acids. The ends were cut back, 2 bases at V and 4 bases at J, with 11 bases in the middle. Germline CDR1 is MDHEN and CDR2 is SYDVKM. The CDR3 loop is CASSLGASSYGYTF. CDR3 DNA: TGTGCCAGCAGTTTAGGGGCCAGCTCCTATGGCTACACCTTC.

The chain is built from TRBV6-5 and TRBJ1-5, with D tentatively TRBD1 (5 bases). This CDR3 has 13 residues. The V end lost 5 bases, the J end lost 16 bases, and 21 bases lay between the germline ends. Germline V CDR1 and CDR2: MNHEY, SVGAGI. The CDR3 DNA follows: TGTGCCAGCAGTACGCAAGGCGGGGCAGGGATACATTTT. Translation gives CASSTQGGAGIHF.

This rearrangement joins TRBV10-1 to TRBJ1-2; D is unclear. Germline CDR1 WNHNN, CDR2 SYGVQD (reference sequence). Trimming removed 4 bases from V and 6 bases from J, with 15 bases in between. The CDR3 is made up of 14 amino acids. CDR3 sequence: CASSASGVVNGYTF. CDR3 nucleotides: TGCGCCAGCAGTGCCTCCGGGGTGGTGAATGGCTACACCTTC.

This clone came up once. The chain carries TRBV2 and TRBJ2-3, with 15 nucleotides matching TRBD2. The germline gives CDR1 SNHLY, CDR2 FYNNEI. CDR3 length equals 21 residues. V was clipped by 5 bases and J by 0 bases; unmatched bases: 15. The CDR3 spells CASSKDPGLAGGPHSTDTQYF. The CDR3 DNA follows: TGTGCCAGCAGTAAAGACCCCGGACTAGCGGGGGGGCCTCATAGCACAGATACGCAGTATTTT.

The chain combines TRBV10-3 with TRBJ2-3; 7 positions match TRBD1. The CDR3 covers 14 residues. Germline V gives CDR1 ENHRY, CDR2 SYGVKD. Trimming cost V 7 bases and J 3 bases; bases outside gene matches: 7. CDR3 amino acids: CAIKRQGETDTQYF. In DNA, the CDR3 is TGTGCCATCAAGCGCCAGGGGGAGACAGATACGCAGTATTTT.